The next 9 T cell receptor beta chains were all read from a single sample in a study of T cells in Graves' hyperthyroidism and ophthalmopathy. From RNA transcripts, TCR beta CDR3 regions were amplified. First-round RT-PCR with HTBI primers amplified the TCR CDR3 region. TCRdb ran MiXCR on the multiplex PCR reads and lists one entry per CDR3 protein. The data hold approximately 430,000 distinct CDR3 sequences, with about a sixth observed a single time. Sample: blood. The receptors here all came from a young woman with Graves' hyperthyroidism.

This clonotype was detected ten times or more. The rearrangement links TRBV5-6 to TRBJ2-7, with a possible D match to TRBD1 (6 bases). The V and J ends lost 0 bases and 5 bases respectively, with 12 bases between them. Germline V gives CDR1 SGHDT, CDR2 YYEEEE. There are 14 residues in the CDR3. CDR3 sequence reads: CASSLGPGVNEQYF. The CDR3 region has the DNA TGTGCCAGCAGCTTGGGTCCAGGGGTGAACGAGCAGTACTTC.

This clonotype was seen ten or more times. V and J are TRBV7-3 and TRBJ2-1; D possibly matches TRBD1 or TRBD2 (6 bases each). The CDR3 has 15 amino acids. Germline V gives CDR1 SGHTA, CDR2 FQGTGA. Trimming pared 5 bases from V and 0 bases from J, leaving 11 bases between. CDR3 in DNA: TGTGCCAGCAGCAAGGGGGGTAGCTCCTACAATGAGCAGTTCTTC. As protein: CASSKGGSSYNEQFF.

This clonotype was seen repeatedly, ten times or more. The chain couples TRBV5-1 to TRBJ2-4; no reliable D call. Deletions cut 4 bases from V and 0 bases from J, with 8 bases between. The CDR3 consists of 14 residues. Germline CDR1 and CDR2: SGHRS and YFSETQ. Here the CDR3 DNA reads TGCGCCAGCAGCGGAGCAATAGCCAAAAACATTCAGTACTTC. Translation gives CASSGAIAKNIQYF.

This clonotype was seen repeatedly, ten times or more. This CDR3 reads CSARDRTGAGNSPLHF. The DNA of the CDR3 is TGCAGTGCTAGAGACCGGACAGGGGCAGGGAATTCACCCCTCCACTTT. V usage is TRBV20-1 and J usage is TRBJ1-6; TRBD1 agrees at 9 bases. The ends lost 0 bases at V and 7 bases at J; junction bases unmatched: 7. Germline V gene lookup returns CDR1 DFQATT and CDR2 SNEGSKA (reference sequence). This CDR3 contains 16 residues.

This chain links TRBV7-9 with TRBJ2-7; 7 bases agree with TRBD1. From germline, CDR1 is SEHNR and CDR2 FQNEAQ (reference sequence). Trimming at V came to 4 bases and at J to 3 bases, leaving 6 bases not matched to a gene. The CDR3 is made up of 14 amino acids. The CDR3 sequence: CASSSQGKGYEQYF. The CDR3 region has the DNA TGTGCCAGCAGCTCACAGGGGAAGGGCTACGAGCAGTACTTC.

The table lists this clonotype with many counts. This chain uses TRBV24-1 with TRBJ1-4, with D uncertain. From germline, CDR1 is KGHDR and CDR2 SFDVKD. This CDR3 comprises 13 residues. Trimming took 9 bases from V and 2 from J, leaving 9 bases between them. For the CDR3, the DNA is TGTGCCACCCGCCCGGGGACTAATGAAAAACTGTTTTTT. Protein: CATRPGTNEKLFF.

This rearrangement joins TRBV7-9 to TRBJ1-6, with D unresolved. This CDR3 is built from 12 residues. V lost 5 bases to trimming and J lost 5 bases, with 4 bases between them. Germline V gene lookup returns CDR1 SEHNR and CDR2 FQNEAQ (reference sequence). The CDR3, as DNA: TGTGCCAGCAGCCAGAATAATTCACCCCTCCACTTT. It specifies CASSQNNSPLHF.

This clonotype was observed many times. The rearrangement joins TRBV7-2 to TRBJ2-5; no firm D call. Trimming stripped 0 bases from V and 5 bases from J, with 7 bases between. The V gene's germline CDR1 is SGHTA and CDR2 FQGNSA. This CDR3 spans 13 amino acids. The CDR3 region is CASSLAPEETQYF. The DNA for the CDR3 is TGTGCCAGCAGCTTAGCCCCAGAGGAGACCCAGTACTTC.

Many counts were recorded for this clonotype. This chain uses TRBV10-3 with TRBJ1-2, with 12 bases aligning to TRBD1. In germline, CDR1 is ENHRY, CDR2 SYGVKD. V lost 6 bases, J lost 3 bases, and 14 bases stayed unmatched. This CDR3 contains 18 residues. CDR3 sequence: CAIRAFSPGTGGDYGYTF. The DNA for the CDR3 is TGTGCCATCAGAGCATTTTCCCCAGGGACAGGGGGCGACTATGGCTACACCTTC.